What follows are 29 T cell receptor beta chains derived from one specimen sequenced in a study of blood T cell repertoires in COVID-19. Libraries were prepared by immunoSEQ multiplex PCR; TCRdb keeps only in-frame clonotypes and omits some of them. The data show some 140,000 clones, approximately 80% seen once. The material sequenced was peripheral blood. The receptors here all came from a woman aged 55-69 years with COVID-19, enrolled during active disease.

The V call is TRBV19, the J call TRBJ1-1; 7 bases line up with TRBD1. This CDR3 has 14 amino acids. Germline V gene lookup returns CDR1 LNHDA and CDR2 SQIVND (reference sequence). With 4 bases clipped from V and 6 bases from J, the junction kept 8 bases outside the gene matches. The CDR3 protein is CASSTSRQGAEAFF. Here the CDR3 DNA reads TGTGCCAGTAGTACCTCCAGACAGGGCGCTGAAGCTTTCTTT.

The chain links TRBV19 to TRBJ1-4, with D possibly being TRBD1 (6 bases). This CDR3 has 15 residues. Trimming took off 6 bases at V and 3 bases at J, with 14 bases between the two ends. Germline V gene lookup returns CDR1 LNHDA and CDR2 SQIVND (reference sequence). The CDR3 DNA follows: TGTGCCAGTAGCGGAACAGGGTGGTCTAATGAAAAACTGTTTTTT. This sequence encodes CASSGTGWSNEKLFF.

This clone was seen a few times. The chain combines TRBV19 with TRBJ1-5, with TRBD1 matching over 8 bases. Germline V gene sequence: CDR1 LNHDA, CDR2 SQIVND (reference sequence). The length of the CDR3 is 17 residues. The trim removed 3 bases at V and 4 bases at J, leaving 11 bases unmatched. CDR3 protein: CASSILQGQALNQPQHF. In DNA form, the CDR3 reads TGTGCCAGTAGTATTCTCCAGGGACAGGCGCTTAATCAGCCCCAGCATTTT.

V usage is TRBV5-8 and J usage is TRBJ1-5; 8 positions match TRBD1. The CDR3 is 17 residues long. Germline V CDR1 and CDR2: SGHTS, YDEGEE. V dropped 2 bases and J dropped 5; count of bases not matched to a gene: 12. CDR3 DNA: TGTGCCAGCAGCTTCCGTCAGGGGGCGGCGGGTCATCAGCCCCAGCATTTT. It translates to CASSFRQGAAGHQPQHF.

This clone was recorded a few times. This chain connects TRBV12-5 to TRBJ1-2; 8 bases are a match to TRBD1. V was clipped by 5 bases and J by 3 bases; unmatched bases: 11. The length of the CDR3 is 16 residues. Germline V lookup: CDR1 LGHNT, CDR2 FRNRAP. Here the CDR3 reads CASGMNQGAGHYGYTF. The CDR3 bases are TGTGCTAGTGGTATGAATCAGGGGGCCGGGCACTATGGCTACACCTTC.

The CDR3 region has the DNA TGTGCCAGCAGTAATTCCGGGACAGAAGCTTTCTTT. It yields the protein CASSNSGTEAFF. This rearrangement joins TRBV25-1 to TRBJ1-1, with D possibly being TRBD1 (6 bases). Looked up from germline, CDR1 is MGHDK and CDR2 is SYGVNS. The CDR3 has 12 amino acids. V was pared by 5 bases and J by 8 bases, with 12 bases between.

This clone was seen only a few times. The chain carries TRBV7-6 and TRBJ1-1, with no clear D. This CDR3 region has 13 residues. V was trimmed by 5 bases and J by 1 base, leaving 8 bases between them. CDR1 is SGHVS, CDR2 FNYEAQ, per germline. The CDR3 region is CASSTRQNTEAFF. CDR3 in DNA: TGTGCCAGCAGCACAAGACAGAACACTGAAGCTTTCTTT.

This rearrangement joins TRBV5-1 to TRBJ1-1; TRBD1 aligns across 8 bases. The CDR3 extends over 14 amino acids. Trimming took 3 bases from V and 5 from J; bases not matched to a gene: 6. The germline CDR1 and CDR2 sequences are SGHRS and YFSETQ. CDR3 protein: CASSSGDRRTEAFF. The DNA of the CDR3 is TGCGCCAGCAGCTCGGGGGACAGGAGGACTGAAGCTTTCTTT.

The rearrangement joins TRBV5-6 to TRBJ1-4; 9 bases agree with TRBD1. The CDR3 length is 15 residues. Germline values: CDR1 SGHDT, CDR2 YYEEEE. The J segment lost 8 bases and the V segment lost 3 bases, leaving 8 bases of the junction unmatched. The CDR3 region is CASSSLGQGREKLFF. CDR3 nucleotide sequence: TGTGCCAGCAGCTCCCTCGGACAGGGGAGGGAAAAACTGTTTTTT.

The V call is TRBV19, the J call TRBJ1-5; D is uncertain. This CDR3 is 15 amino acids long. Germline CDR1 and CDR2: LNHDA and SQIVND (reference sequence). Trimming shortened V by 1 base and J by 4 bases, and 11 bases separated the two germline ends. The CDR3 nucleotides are TGTGCCAGTAGTATAGGACGGCGGGAAAATCAGCCCCAGCATTTT. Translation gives CASSIGRRENQPQHF.

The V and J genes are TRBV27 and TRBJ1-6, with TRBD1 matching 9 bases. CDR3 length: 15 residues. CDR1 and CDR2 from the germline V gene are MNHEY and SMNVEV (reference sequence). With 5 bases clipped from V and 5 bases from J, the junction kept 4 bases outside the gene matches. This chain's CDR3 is CASSRDRANNSPLHF. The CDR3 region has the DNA TGTGCCAGCAGTCGGGACAGGGCGAATAATTCACCCCTCCACTTT.

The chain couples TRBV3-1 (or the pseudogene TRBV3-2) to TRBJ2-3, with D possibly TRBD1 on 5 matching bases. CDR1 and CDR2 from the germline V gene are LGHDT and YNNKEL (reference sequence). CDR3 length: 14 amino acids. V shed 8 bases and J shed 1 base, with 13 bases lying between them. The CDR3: CASDDQGGTDTQYF. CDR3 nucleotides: TGTGCCAGCGATGATCAGGGTGGCACAGATACGCAGTATTTT.

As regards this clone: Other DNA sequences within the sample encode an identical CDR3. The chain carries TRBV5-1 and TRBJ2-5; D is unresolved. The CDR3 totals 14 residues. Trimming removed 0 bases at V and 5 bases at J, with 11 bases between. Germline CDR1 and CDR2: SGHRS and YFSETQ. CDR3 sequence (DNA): TGCGCCAGCAGCTTGGAAGGTGTCGGGGAGACCCAGTACTTC. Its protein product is CASSLEGVGETQYF.

The CDR3 DNA is TGTGCCAGCAGCTTAAAAGCGGGGTTATACAATGAGCAGTTCTTC. Its translation: CASSLKAGLYNEQFF. This sequence joins TRBV7-6 and TRBJ2-1, with TRBD2 matching 7 bases. CDR1 SGHVS and CDR2 FNYEAQ come from the germline V gene. The length of the CDR3 is 15 residues. Germline trimming cut 2 bases from V and 4 bases from J; bases unmatched to any gene: 5.

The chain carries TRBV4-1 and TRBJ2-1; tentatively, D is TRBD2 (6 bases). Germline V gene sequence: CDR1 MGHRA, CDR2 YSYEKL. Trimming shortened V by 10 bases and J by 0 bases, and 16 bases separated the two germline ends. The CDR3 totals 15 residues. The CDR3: CATTGTPSSYNEQFF. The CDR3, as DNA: TGCGCCACGACCGGGACTCCAAGCTCCTACAATGAGCAGTTCTTC.

The CDR3 loop reads CASSRGQASYEQYF. CDR3 bases: TGTGCCAGCAGCCGCGGACAGGCCTCCTACGAGCAGTACTTC. The chain is built from TRBV7-9 and TRBJ2-7, with TRBD1 matching 7 bases. The CDR3 length is 14 residues. The ends lost 5 bases at V and 0 bases at J; junction bases unmatched: 4. Germline-derived CDR1 and CDR2 are SEHNR and FQNEAQ (reference sequence).

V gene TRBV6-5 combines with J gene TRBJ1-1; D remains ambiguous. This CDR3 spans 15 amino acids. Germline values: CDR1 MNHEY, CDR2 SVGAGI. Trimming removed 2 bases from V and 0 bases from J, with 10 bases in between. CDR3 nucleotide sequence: TGTGCCAGCAGTTACCGGCGGGATATGAACACTGAAGCTTTCTTT. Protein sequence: CASSYRRDMNTEAFF.

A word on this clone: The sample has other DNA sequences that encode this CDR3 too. CDR3 sequence: CAISDRGYEQYF. The CDR3 DNA reads TGTGCCATCAGTGATCGGGGCTACGAGCAGTACTTC. The rearrangement joins TRBV10-3 to TRBJ2-7, with D maybe TRBD2 (5 bases). From germline, CDR1 is ENHRY and CDR2 SYGVKD. The CDR3 has 12 residues. V lost 3 bases and J 3 bases, leaving 6 bases between the germline ends.

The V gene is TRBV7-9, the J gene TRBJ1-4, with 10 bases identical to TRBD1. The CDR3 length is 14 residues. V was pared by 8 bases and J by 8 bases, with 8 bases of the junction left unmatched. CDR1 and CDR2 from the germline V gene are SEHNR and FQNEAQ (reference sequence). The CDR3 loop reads CASADRGMGEKLFF. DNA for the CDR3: TGTGCCAGCGCGGACAGGGGGATGGGGGAAAAACTGTTTTTT.

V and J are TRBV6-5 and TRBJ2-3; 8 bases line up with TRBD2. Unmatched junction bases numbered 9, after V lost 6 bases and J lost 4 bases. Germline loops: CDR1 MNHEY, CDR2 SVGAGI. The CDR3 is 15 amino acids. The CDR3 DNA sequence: TGTGCCAGCAGCCCATTGGCGGGAGGCTCAGATACGCAGTATTTT. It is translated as CASSPLAGGSDTQYF.

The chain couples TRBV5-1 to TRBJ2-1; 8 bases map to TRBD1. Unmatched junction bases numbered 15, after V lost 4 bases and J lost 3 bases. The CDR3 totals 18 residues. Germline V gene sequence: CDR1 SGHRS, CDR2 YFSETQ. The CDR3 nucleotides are TGCGCCAGCAGCCCGGGCGATAGGACAGGGCGATACTACAATGAGCAGTTCTTC. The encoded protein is CASSPGDRTGRYYNEQFF. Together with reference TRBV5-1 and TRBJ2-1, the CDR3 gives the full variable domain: KAGVTQTPRYLIKTRGQQVTLSCSPISGHRSVSWYQQTPGQGLQFLFEYFSETQRNKGNFPGRFSGRQFSNSRSEMNVSTLELGDSALYLCASSPGDRTGRYYNEQFFGPGTRLTVL.

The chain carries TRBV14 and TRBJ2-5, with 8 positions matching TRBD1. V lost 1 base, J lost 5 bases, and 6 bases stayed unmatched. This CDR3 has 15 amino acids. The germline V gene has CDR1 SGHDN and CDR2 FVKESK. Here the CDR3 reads CASSQGTGIKETQYF. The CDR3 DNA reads TGTGCCAGCAGCCAAGGGACAGGGATTAAGGAGACCCAGTACTTC.

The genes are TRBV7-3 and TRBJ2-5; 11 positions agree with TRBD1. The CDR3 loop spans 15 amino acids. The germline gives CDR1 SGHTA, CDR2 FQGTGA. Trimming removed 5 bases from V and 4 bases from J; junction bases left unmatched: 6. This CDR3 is CASSPSGTGGETQYF. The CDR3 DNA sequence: TGTGCCAGCAGCCCCTCCGGGACAGGGGGAGAGACCCAGTACTTC.

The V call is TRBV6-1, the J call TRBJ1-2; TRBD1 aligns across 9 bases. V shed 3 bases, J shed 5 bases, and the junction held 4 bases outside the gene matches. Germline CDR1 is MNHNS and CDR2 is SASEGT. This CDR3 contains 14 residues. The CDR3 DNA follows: TGTGCCAGCAGTGAGGGGACAGGGAGGTATGGCTACACCTTC. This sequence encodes CASSEGTGRYGYTF.

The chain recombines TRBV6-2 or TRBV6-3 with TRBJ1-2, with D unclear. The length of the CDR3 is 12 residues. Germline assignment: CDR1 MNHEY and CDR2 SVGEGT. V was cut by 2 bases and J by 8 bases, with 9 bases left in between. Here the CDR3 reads CASSYPSEGYTF. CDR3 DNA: TGTGCCAGCAGTTACCCGAGTGAAGGCTACACCTTC.

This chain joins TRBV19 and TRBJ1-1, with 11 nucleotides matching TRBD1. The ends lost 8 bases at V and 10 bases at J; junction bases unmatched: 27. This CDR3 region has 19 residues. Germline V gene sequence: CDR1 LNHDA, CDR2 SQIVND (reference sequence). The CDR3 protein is CASRPRRPGQGGPQYGAFF. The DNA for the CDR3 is TGTGCCAGTCGTCCACGAAGACCGGGACAGGGGGGACCTCAGTACGGAGCTTTCTTT.

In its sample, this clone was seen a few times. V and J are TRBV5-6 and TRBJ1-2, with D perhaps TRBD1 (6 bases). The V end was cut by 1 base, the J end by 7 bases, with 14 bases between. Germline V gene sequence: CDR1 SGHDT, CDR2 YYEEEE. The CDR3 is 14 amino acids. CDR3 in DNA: TGTGCCAGCAGCTTGACTGGACAGAGGAGTGGCTACACCTTC. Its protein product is CASSLTGQRSGYTF. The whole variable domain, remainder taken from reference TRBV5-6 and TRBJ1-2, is DAGVTQSPTHLIKTRGQQVTLRCSPKSGHDTVSWYQQALGQGPQFIFQYYEEEERQRGNFPDRFSGHQFPNYSSELNVNALLLGDSALYLCASSLTGQRSGYTFGSGTRLTVV.

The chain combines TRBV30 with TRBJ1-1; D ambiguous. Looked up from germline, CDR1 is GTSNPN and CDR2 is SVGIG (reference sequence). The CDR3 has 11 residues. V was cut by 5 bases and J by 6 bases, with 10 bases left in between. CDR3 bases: TGTGCCTGGCACTTCATCGCTGAAGCTTTCTTT. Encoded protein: CAWHFIAEAFF.

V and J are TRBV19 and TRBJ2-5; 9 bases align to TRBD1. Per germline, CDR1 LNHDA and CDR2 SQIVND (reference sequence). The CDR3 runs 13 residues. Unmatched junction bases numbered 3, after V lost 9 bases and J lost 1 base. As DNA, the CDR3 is TGTGCCAGCAGACAGGGGGTCCAAGAGACCCAGTACTTC. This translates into CASRQGVQETQYF.